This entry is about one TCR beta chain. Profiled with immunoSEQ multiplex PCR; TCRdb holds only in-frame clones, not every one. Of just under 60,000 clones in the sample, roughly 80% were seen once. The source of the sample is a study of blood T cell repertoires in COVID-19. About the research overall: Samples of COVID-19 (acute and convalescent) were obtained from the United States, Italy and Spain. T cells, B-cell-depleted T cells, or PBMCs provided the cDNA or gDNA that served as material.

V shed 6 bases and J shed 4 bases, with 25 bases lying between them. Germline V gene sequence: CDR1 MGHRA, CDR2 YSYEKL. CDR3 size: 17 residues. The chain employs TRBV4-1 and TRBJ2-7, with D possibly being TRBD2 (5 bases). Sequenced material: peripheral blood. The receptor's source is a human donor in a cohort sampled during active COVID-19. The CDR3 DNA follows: TGCGCCAGCAGTCAGAGGGTCGCCGGCTCACGAGGGTACGAGCAGTACTTC. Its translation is CASSQRVAGSRGYEQYF.